This T cell receptor beta chain was recovered during a study of Ad26.COV2.S vaccination and SARS-CoV-2 variants (dated by TCRdb to the early 2020s). In the study overall: TCRbeta repertoire sequencing served as the tool for gauging how specific and how broad the SARS-CoV-2-reactive T cell receptors were following Ad26.COV2.S vaccination. A total of some 30 samples were included in the TCR-sequenced set, comprising about 20 Ad26.COV2.S vaccine recipients, 5 placebo recipients and 8 SARS-CoV-2 convalescent individuals.

The immunoSEQ Assay was used to sequence TCRbeta CDR3 regions. After extraction, genomic DNA underwent amplification by bias-controlled multiplex PCR, followed by high-throughput sequencing. The original pipeline was this. To quantify the absolute abundance of each unique TCRbeta CDR3 region, sequences were collapsed and filtered. T cell fraction was estimated by normalizing TCRbeta template counts to usable DNA, which was measured by amplifying reference genes present in all nucleated cells. Repertoire TCRs were annotated as SARS-CoV-2-specific when V gene, CDR3 amino acid sequence and J gene were exactly matched to a known reactive TCR set. MIRA supplied the reference SARS-CoV-2 TCR set, which was filtered for enrichment in COVID-19-positive ImmuneCODE repertoires so that public or cross-reactive TCRs were removed. Using the MIRA antigens, annotated TCRs were further analysed by specific ORF or by position within an ORF. Breadth was defined as the number of annotated unique rearrangements divided by the total number of unique productive rearrangements, and depth was defined as the summed frequency of the annotated unique rearrangements. Two-sided Wilcoxon rank-sum tests were used to compare TCR breadth between groups. Drawn from immuneACCESS, this table holds only the in-frame rearrangements with V and J called that TCRdb kept. Clones are partly lost; checked studies trace under half to an unresolved V gene and leave the rest unexplained. V and J calls and clone size are copied from that table; D and trimming were computed from the DNA. A total of about 350,000 clones appear in this sample, about 92% of them only once. The ten largest clones represent 3% to 5% of the sample.

The paper's findings and limits, for the study overall: After vaccination, substantial breadth of spike-specific CD8+ and CD4+ T cell responses was reported. The authors noted that the TCR breadth and depth analyses may have underestimated total T cell responses. Vaccine and placebo recipients had similar non-spike TCR breadth, a finding consistent with the vaccine containing only spike. Spike-specific TCR breadth was higher in Ad26.COV2.S recipients than in placebo recipients (P = 0.0014).

V and J are truncated by 3 bases and 0 bases respectively, leaving an intervening sequence of 14 bases. Based on the germline V gene (reference sequence), the CDR1 and CDR2 sequences are DFQATT and SNEGSKA. The CDR3 has 15 amino acids, counting the end cysteine and phenylalanine. Only CDR3 DNA is held: 45 bases, read in frame from base 1. This sample's time point label indicates: individuals recovered from natural SARS-CoV-2 infection. A note on this clone: The antigen it recognizes is unknown. No base-level quality is on record; no much larger clone is a single base apart.

The sequence was obtained from a human donor who had recovered from COVID-19. Sequencing was performed on peripheral blood, taken after recovery from COVID-19. Recombination joined TRBV20-1 with TRBJ2-5; perhaps TRBD2 is the D gene, with 6 bases matching. The CDR3 in this case is CSASAPGLHQETQYF. The sequence in DNA is TGCAGTGCTAGTGCTCCGGGACTGCACCAAGAGACCCAGTACTTC.